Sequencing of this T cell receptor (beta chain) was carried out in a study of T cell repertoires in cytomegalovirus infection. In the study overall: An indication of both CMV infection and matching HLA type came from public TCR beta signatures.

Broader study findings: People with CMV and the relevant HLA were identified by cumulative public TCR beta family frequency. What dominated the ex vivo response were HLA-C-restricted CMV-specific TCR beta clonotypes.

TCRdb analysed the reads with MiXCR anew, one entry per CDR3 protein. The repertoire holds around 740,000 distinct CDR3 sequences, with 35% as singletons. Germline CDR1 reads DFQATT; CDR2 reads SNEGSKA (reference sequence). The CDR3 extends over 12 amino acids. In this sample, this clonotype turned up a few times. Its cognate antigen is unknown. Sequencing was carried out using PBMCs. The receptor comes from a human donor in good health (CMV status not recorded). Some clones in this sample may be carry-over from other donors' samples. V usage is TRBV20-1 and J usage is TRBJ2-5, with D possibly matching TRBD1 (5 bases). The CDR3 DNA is TGCAGCGCGACAGAAGACCAAGAGACCCAGTACTTC. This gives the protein CSATEDQETQYF.